One and the same sample provided the 10 T cell receptor beta chains below, sequenced in a study of blood T cell repertoires in COVID-19. TCRdb's copy holds only in-frame clones and misses some; the assay was immunoSEQ multiplex PCR. The sample lists 250,000 to 300,000 clones; approximately 86% were seen once. The sequenced sample was peripheral blood. The receptors derive from a woman between 25 and 40 years old with acute or convalescent COVID-19.

The chain has TRBV6-2 or TRBV6-3 and TRBJ2-4; TRBD1 matches 9 bases. The V gene's germline CDR1 is MNHEY and CDR2 SVGEGT. This CDR3 is 17 amino acids long. Trimming took 6 bases from V and 0 from J; bases not matched to a gene: 9. In DNA, the CDR3 is TGTGCCAGCAGCCCCCCTCCGGGACAGGGAGCCAAAAACATTCAGTACTTC. Its protein product is CASSPPPGQGAKNIQYF.

The J gene is TRBJ2-2, the V gene TRBV11-3; a weak D match, TRBD1 (6 bases). V was pared by 5 bases and J by 6 bases, with 13 bases between. Germline CDR1 SGHNT, CDR2 YENEEA. The CDR3 sequence is 14 residues long. The CDR3 here is CASSRLQGPGELFF. As DNA, the CDR3 is TGTGCCAGCAGCCGATTACAGGGACCCGGGGAGCTGTTTTTT.

The J gene is TRBJ2-7, the V gene TRBV6-2 or TRBV6-3; D may be TRBD1 (6 bases). Trimming cost V 2 bases and J 1 base, with 15 bases left between them. This CDR3 comprises 16 residues. Germline V gene data show CDR1 as MNHEY and CDR2 as SVGEGT. The CDR3 DNA reads TGTGCCAGCAGTTACCCACAGGGCGAACCTTCCTACGAGCAGTACTTC. Translated, it gives CASSYPQGEPSYEQYF.

As DNA, the CDR3 is TGTGCCAGCAGCGTGTTTCAGTCCCCAGATACGCAGTATTTT. Protein sequence: CASSVFQSPDTQYF. The V gene is TRBV9, the J gene TRBJ2-3; D is unclear. Germline V CDR1 and CDR2: SGDLS, YYNGEE. V dropped 2 bases and J dropped 4 bases, with 11 bases sitting between them. This CDR3 is 14 amino acids long.

The table lists this clone with a few counts. The chain links TRBV29-1 to TRBJ1-3; D is uncertain. V gave up 3 bases and J gave up 3 bases, with 9 bases separating them. Germline V gives CDR1 SQVTM, CDR2 ANQGSEA. This CDR3 spans 13 amino acids. The CDR3 is CSVELRIGNTIYF. The CDR3 region has the DNA TGCAGCGTTGAGCTCAGGATTGGAAACACCATATATTTT.

The rearrangement links TRBV7-3 to TRBJ2-3; 13 bases are shared with TRBD2. CDR3 size: 16 residues. V trimming: 4 bases; J trimming: 5 bases; junction bases outside the gene matches: 6. Germline V gene data show CDR1 as SGHTA and CDR2 as FQGTGA. This chain's CDR3 is CASSSPGLAGVDTQYF. The DNA of the CDR3 is TGTGCCAGCAGCTCTCCTGGACTAGCGGGAGTAGATACGCAGTATTTT.

The V and J genes are TRBV5-6 and TRBJ1-2, with D possibly TRBD1 on 6 matching bases. Germline assignment: CDR1 SGHDT and CDR2 YYEEEE. The CDR3 has 15 amino acids. The germline V and J ends were trimmed by 0 bases and 5 bases, with 14 bases remaining between them. CDR3: CASSLVAGQGYGYTF. CDR3 nucleotides: TGTGCCAGCAGCTTGGTAGCGGGCCAGGGGTATGGCTACACCTTC. Using reference TRBV5-6 and TRBJ1-2 for the parts outside the CDR3, the full variable domain is DAGVTQSPTHLIKTRGQQVTLRCSPKSGHDTVSWYQQALGQGPQFIFQYYEEEERQRGNFPDRFSGHQFPNYSSELNVNALLLGDSALYLCASSLVAGQGYGYTFGSGTRLTVV.

J is TRBJ2-3 and V is TRBV18; 16 nucleotides line up with TRBD2. The CDR3 contains 19 residues. After removal of 2 bases from V and 8 bases from J, the junction contained 13 bases not matched to a gene. Per germline, CDR1 KGHSH and CDR2 LQKENI. The CDR3 loop is CASSPEGLAGGSSRGTQYF. For the CDR3, the DNA is TGTGCCAGCTCACCAGAGGGACTAGCGGGAGGGAGCTCCCGTGGTACGCAGTATTTT. Full variable domain (remainder filled in from reference TRBV18 and TRBJ2-3): NAGVMQNPRHLVRRRGQEARLRCSPMKGHSHVYWYRQLPEEGLKFMVYLQKENIIDESGMPKERFSAEFPKEGPSILRIQQVVRGDSAAYFCASSPEGLAGGSSRGTQYFGPGTRLTVL.

The chain links TRBV14 to TRBJ2-7, with 7 bases fitting TRBD2. Germline V gene data show CDR1 as SGHDN and CDR2 as FVKESK. V dropped 4 bases and J dropped 3; count of bases not matched to a gene: 12. The CDR3 runs 16 residues. The CDR3 DNA follows: TGTGCCAGCAGCCCACGGGGCGGGCTAGCGGTCTACGAGCAGTACTTC. It codes for CASSPRGGLAVYEQYF.

The chain is built from TRBV11-3 and TRBJ1-2; 7 nucleotides match TRBD1. The germline gives CDR1 SGHNT, CDR2 YENEEA. V was pared by 1 base and J by 2 bases, with 7 bases of the junction left unmatched. The CDR3 consists of 16 residues. The CDR3 is CASSLVGRTGNYGYTF. The CDR3 DNA is TGTGCCAGCAGCTTAGTGGGACGGACAGGAAACTATGGCTACACCTTC.